This T cell receptor (beta chain) originates from a study of blood T cell repertoires in COVID-19. About the study: COVID-19 samples, acute and convalescent, were from the United States, Italy and Spain. Sample material is recorded as cDNA or gDNA derived from T cells, B-cell-depleted T cells, or PBMCs.

Trimming cost V 3 bases and J 10 bases; bases outside gene matches: 5. The CDR3 spans 12 residues. The V gene's germline CDR1 is GTSNPN and CDR2 SVGIG (reference sequence). In the study's own analysis: Using reference gene primer amplification, nucleated cell counts were estimated. TCRdb's copy holds only in-frame clones and misses some; the assay was immunoSEQ multiplex PCR. V and J calls and clone size come straight from that table; D and trimming were deduced from the DNA. There are about 82,000 clones in the sample; 80% occur only once, and around 12% lies in the top ten. This clone came up once. This sequence joins TRBV30 and TRBJ1-1; 10 positions agree with TRBD1. The TCR comes from a woman aged 40 to 50 with active or convalescent COVID-19. The specimen sequenced was peripheral blood. For the CDR3, the DNA is TGTGCCTGGAGAGCGACAGGGGGCTTAGCTTTCTTT. Protein product: CAWRATGGLAFF.